A few counts support the clone carrying this TCR beta chain. Its antigen is still unknown. The junction had 9 bases not matched to a gene; V was cut back by 5 bases and J by 7 bases. Germline assignment: CDR1 SSHAT and CDR2 FNYEAQ (reference sequence). The CDR3 is made up of 15 amino acids. The data stem from a study of blood T cells in healthy people across ages. Study summary: In model experiments, template switching was able to capture about one barcoded beta molecule for every two T cells that were present. Broader study findings: Strong correlation existed between TCR beta diversity and naive T cell percentage. Versus aged donors, long-lived donors had higher diversity and more naive CD4+ cells.

Then a second PCR, running roughly 7 to 11 cycles, was carried out with a sample-barcoded 5' primer and a J-beta primer mix. Individual samples furnished no less than 3 million CDR3-containing paired-end reads apiece. TCRdb reprocessed the 5' RACE reads with MiXCR, giving one entry per CDR3 protein. The sample lists around 900,000 distinct CDR3 sequences; around 54% were seen once. The sequence came from a woman in her sixties in good health. The material sequenced was blood. The V gene is TRBV7-7, the J gene TRBJ2-5; 11 nucleotides match TRBD2. In DNA form, the CDR3 reads TGTGCCAGCAGCACGATACTAGCGGGAGAGGGGACCCAGTACTTC. Translation: CASSTILAGEGTQYF. Based on the CDR3 plus reference TRBV7-7 and TRBJ2-5, the full variable domain is GAGVSQSPRYKVTKRGQDVTLRCDPISSHATLYWYQQALGQGPEFLTYFNYEAQPDKSGLPSDRFSAERPEGSISTLTIQRTEQRDSAMYRCASSTILAGEGTQYFGPGTRLLVL.